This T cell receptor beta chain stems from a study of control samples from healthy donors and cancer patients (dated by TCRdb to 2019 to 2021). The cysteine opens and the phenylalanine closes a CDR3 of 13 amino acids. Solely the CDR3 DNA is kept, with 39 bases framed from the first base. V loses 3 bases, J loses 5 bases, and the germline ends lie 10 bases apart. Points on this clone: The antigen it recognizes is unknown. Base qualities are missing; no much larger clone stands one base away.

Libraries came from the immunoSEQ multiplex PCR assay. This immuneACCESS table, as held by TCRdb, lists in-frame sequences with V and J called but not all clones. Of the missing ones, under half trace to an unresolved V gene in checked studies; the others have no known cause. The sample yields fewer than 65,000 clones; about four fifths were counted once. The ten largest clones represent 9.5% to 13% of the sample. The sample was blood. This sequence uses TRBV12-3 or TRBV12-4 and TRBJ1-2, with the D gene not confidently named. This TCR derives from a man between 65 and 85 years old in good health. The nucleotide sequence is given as TGTGCCAGCAGTTTGGGTCGGGGTTATGGCTACACCTTC. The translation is CASSLGRGYGYTF.